Listed below are T cell receptor beta chains from one sample, sequenced in a study of regulatory T cells in long-lasting Graves disease. TCRdb processed the multiplex PCR reads anew with MiXCR; each CDR3 protein has one entry. The sample includes 500,000 to 700,000 distinct CDR3 sequences, around 32% of them seen just once. Sequencing used peripheral blood mononuclear cells (PBMCs), obtained when the disease was refractory, from a patient treated with antithyroid drugs. The receptors stem from a female donor with Graves disease. Each CDR3 is given with its conserved first and last residue. D genes are given only for firm matches. Some rows have no size entry. The others give once, few or many, or a class for an expanded clone.

clone_size	v_call	j_call	d_call	cdr3_nt	cdr3_aa
few	TRBV29-1	TRBJ1-1	-	TGCAGCGTTGTAGTGGACACTGAAGCTTTCTTT	CSVVVDTEAFF
many	TRBV12-3/TRBV12-4	TRBJ1-1	-	TGTGCCAGCAGTTTGGGCGCGGTGAACACTGAAGCTTTCTTT	CASSLGAVNTEAFF
-	TRBV4-1	TRBJ1-1	-	TGCGCCAGCAGCCGGGACTATGATAACACTGAAGCTTTCTTT	CASSRDYDNTEAFF
few	TRBV27	TRBJ1-4	-	TGTGCCGCCGGCTGGGGCAATAATGAAAAACTGTTTTTT	CAAGWGNNEKLFF
many	TRBV12-3/TRBV12-4	TRBJ2-1	-	TGTGCCAGCAGTTTAGCGGGGCCCCAGAGCTCCTACAATGAGCAGTTCTTC	CASSLAGPQSSYNEQFF
few	TRBV12-3/TRBV12-4	TRBJ2-6	TRBD1	TGTGCCAGCAGTCCGGGGACAGGGAGGGCCAACGTCCTGACTTTC	CASSPGTGRANVLTF
few	TRBV6-2/TRBV6-3	TRBJ2-7	-	TGTGCCAGCAGTTGCCTCCGGGCGGGGCACGAGCAGTACTTC	CASSCLRAGHEQYF
-	TRBV5-6	TRBJ1-5	TRBD1	TGTGCCAGCAGGCCACAGGGGCCCATCTTTTCCCAGCATTTT	CASRPQGPIFSQHF
-	TRBV14	TRBJ1-2	-	TGTGCCAGCAGCCCTCCCCGGGCAGGTCCCACCTTC	CASSPPRAGPTF
many	TRBV28	TRBJ1-4	-	TGTGCCAGCAGGGCGGGAGGAGTGAATGAAAAACTGTTTTTT	CASRAGGVNEKLFF
few	TRBV27	TRBJ2-2	TRBD2	TGTGCCAGCAGAGAGGGAGGGACGGTCGGGGAGCTGTTTTTT	CASREGGTVGELFF
many	TRBV28	TRBJ2-7	-	TGTGCCAGCAGTTTACCAGGGACTCGATACGAGCAGTACTTC	CASSLPGTRYEQYF
-	TRBV6-2/TRBV6-3	TRBJ1-5	TRBD1	TGTGCCAGCACCCAACGGGGACAGGGTGTGTCCGGAGGTCAGCCCCAGCATTTT	CASTQRGQGVSGGQPQHF
many	TRBV28	TRBJ1-5	-	TGTGCCAGCAGGGCAGGGAATCAGCCCCAGCATTTT	CASRAGNQPQHF
-	TRBV6-1	TRBJ2-5	-	TGTGCCAGCAGTCCCGAAATGGGAAACCAGTACTTC	CASSPEMGNQYF
few	TRBV29-1	TRBJ1-2	-	TGCAGCGTTGAAGATTCTGCCTATGGCTACACCTTC	CSVEDSAYGYTF
few	TRBV28	TRBJ1-2	-	TGTGCCAGCAGTTTGGGTTACCAGATCTATGGCTACACCTTC	CASSLGYQIYGYTF
many	TRBV11-2	TRBJ2-5	TRBD1	TGTGCCAGCAGCGAGACAGGGGGCAAAGAGACCCAGTACTTC	CASSETGGKETQYF
many	TRBV11-2	TRBJ2-5	TRBD2	TGTGCCAGCAGCTTAGGGTCTAGCGGGAGCCAAGAGACCCAGTACTTC	CASSLGSSGSQETQYF
-	TRBV7-2	TRBJ2-2	TRBD2	TGTGCCAGCAGCTTCCTAGCGGGGATTAACACCGGGGAGCTGTTTTTT	CASSFLAGINTGELFF
many	TRBV11-2	TRBJ2-7	-	TGTGCCAGCAGCGCGCAAAACCATGGGAACTACGAGCAGTACTTC	CASSAQNHGNYEQYF
few	TRBV12-3/TRBV12-4	TRBJ2-1	-	TGTGCCAGCTTCCCGGGTCCCTCCTACAATGAGCAGTTCTTC	CASFPGPSYNEQFF
few	TRBV9	TRBJ2-7	-	TGTGCCAGCAGCACGCGGGTCTACGAGCAGTACTTC	CASSTRVYEQYF
-	TRBV7-6	TRBJ2-7	-	TGTGCCAGCAGCCGTACTCCCGCGGACAGAATCTCCTACGAGCAGTACTTC	CASSRTPADRISYEQYF
many	TRBV6-1	TRBJ2-5	-	TGTGCCAGCAATAATGGGGGGAGTCGTATGGAGACCCAGTACTTC	CASNNGGSRMETQYF
few	TRBV20-1	TRBJ2-1	TRBD2	TGCAGTGCTAGCGGACTAGCCGTCTCCTACAATGAGCAGTTCTTC	CSASGLAVSYNEQFF
many	TRBV27	TRBJ1-1	-	TGTGCCAGCAGTTTATCAGGGGTCCCTGAAGCTTTCTTT	CASSLSGVPEAFF
many	TRBV10-3	TRBJ1-1	-	TGTGCCATCAGTGAGGGGGATCTGAACACTGAAGCTTTCTTT	CAISEGDLNTEAFF
-	TRBV5-1	TRBJ2-2	-	TGCGCCAGCAGCTGCTCCGGGACATTGAACACCGGGGAGCTGTTTTTT	CASSCSGTLNTGELFF
few	TRBV11-2	TRBJ2-3	-	TGTGCCAGCAAGATCGGAGTTGGGGCGGGGCTCACAGATACGCAGTATTTT	CASKIGVGAGLTDTQYF
many	TRBV12-3/TRBV12-4	TRBJ1-5	-	TGTGCCAGCAGTTTTGGGGAGCCCCAGCATTTT	CASSFGEPQHF
many	TRBV6-2/TRBV6-3	TRBJ1-2	-	TGTGCCAGCAGTTACTTGGGGGGCGGCTATGGCTACACCTTC	CASSYLGGGYGYTF
-	TRBV12-3/TRBV12-4	TRBJ1-2	-	TGTGCCAGCAGTTTCAGACAGACTGGCTACACCTTC	CASSFRQTGYTF
-	TRBV20-1	TRBJ1-1	-	TGCAGTGCTATTACAGGTGCGAACACTGAAGCTTTCTTT	CSAITGANTEAFF
-	TRBV5-1	TRBJ2-7	-	TGCGCCAGCAGCTTGGCCCCAGAAACCTACGAGCAGTACTTC	CASSLAPETYEQYF
many	TRBV11-2	TRBJ2-7	-	TGTGCCAGCAGCTTCGGCAGGGCGGCCTACGAGCAGTACTTC	CASSFGRAAYEQYF
-	TRBV25-1	TRBJ1-1	-	TGTGCCAGCAGTGAAGTCGGGGGCTCCGAAGCTTTCTTT	CASSEVGGSEAFF
few	TRBV12-3/TRBV12-4	TRBJ1-3	-	TGTGCCAGCAGTTTAGTCCGGGCAACCATATATTTT	CASSLVRATIYF
-	TRBV20-1	TRBJ1-6	-	TGCAGTGCTAGTTCCGATCAGTTTTCACCCCTCCACTTT	CSASSDQFSPLHF
few	TRBV5-1	TRBJ2-4	-	TGCGCCAGCAGCTCAAACAGGGAGGTCAAAAACATTCAGTACTTC	CASSSNREVKNIQYF
many	TRBV11-2	TRBJ2-2	TRBD2	TGTGCCAGCAGCCCCACTAGCGCCCTGAACACCGGGGAGCTGTTTTTT	CASSPTSALNTGELFF
many	TRBV6-1	TRBJ1-2	TRBD1	TGTGCCAGCAGCCCCGGACAGGGGGTTAGTGTGGGCTATGGCTACACCTTC	CASSPGQGVSVGYGYTF
-	TRBV30	TRBJ1-5	TRBD1	TGTGCCTATTCCCGGGACAGGGGTGACCAGCCCCAGCATTTT	CAYSRDRGDQPQHF
once	TRBV29-1	TRBJ2-2	-	TGCAGCGTTGGACAGCTATCAAACACCGGGGAGCTGTTTTTT	CSVGQLSNTGELFF
few	TRBV12-3/TRBV12-4	TRBJ1-1	TRBD1	TGTGCCAGCAGCGATGGGGACAGGGTGGTGAATACTGAAGCTTTCTTT	CASSDGDRVVNTEAFF
few	TRBV7-9	TRBJ2-2	TRBD2	TGTGCCAGCAGCTTGGGAGGGACCGCCGGGGAGCTGTTTTTT	CASSLGGTAGELFF
few	TRBV5-1	TRBJ1-1	-	TGCGCCAGCAGCTTGGCCTATAGGGAGCCAGCTTTCTTT	CASSLAYREPAFF
-	TRBV29-1	TRBJ1-1	-	TGCAGCGTTCCGCCAGGGAACACTGAAGCTTTCTTT	CSVPPGNTEAFF
-	TRBV3-1	TRBJ1-1	-	TGTGCCAGCAGCCTCACTAACGCTGAAGCTTTCTTT	CASSLTNAEAFF
-	TRBV3-1	TRBJ2-2	TRBD1	TGTGCCAGCAGCCCCACAGGGGGGACCACCGGGGAGCTGTTTTTT	CASSPTGGTTGELFF
-	TRBV20-1	TRBJ2-7	TRBD2	TGCAGTGCTAGAGATCTGCTAGCGGAATACGAGCAGTACTTC	CSARDLLAEYEQYF
-	TRBV7-9	TRBJ2-2	-	TGTGCCAGCAGCTTAGCGGAGACGGCGAGTACCGGGGAGCTGTTTTTT	CASSLAETASTGELFF
-	TRBV10-1	TRBJ2-7	-	TGCGCCAGCAGTGATCCAGGCGGGTACGAGCAGTACTTC	CASSDPGGYEQYF